These T cell receptor beta chains were read from a single sample in a study of OX40 agonist ivuxolimab in advanced cancers. Assay used: immunoSEQ multiplex PCR; TCRdb lists only in-frame clones, some missing. The sample shows roughly 80,000 clones, around 80% of them seen only once. Material: CD4+ or CD8+ T cells sorted from blood, obtained in a trial of the OX40 agonist ivuxolimab. The receptors were gathered from an adult with an advanced solid tumor such as melanoma, head and neck, liver or kidney cancer. Each CDR3 is given without its conserved first and last residue. Fields, in order: J gene, V gene, CDR3 protein.

>TRBJ2-3|TRBV12-5
ASGLVTGTADPTDTQY
>TRBJ1-1|TRBV9
ASAPGISNTEAF
>TRBJ1-6|TRBV5-1
ASSLGQGRESPLH
>-|TRBV6-1
ASSARVTVAYEQY
>TRBJ2-1|TRBV27
ASSLRGPEDEQF
>TRBJ2-7|TRBV11-2
ASSLMRGDTYEQY
>TRBJ1-4|TRBV5-1
ASSLAVDNEKLF
>TRBJ1-2|TRBV5-6
ASSLRGGGQGFYGYT
>TRBJ2-7|TRBV27
ASRKLLEQY
>TRBJ2-6|TRBV18
ASSPGTGANVLT
>TRBJ1-6|TRBV2
ASSERGQGNSPLH
>TRBJ1-1|TRBV19
ASSVGVRSSAEAF
>TRBJ1-3|TRBV6-1
ASSEERYFSGNTIY
>TRBJ2-5|TRBV7-6
ASRTGQETQY
>TRBJ2-5|TRBV4-2
ASSQVPVRGRGETQY
>TRBJ1-4|TRBV5-1
ASSPGGSNEKLF
>TRBJ2-5|TRBV7-2
ASSLDKRAGRETQY
>TRBJ1-1|TRBV4-1
ASSHNTGSGTEAF
>TRBJ2-1|TRBV5-8
ASSYTIRDEQF